These 16 T cell receptor beta chains came from one sample sequenced in a study of identical twins. TCRdb ran MiXCR on the 5' RACE reads and lists one entry per CDR3 protein. There are about 260,000 distinct CDR3 sequences in the sample; roughly 7% occur only once, and more than 3% lies in the top ten. This same sample was also taken into another study, of yellow fever vaccine responses in identical twins.

The source material was memory (CD45RO+) T cells sorted from blood. These receptors all stem from a woman under 30 in good health.

There are a few counts of this clonotype. This chain connects TRBV9 to TRBJ2-3, with TRBD2 matching over 13 bases. The J segment lost 5 bases and the V segment lost 2 bases, leaving 5 bases of the junction unmatched. The CDR3 totals 16 residues. Germline CDR1 and CDR2: SGDLS and YYNGEE. DNA of the CDR3: TGTGCCAGCAGCGTCGGACTAGCGGGAGCAGGAGATACGCAGTATTTT. Amino acid sequence: CASSVGLAGAGDTQYF.

The chain combines TRBV6-1 with TRBJ2-5, with 11 bases aligning to TRBD2. The germline gives CDR1 MNHNS, CDR2 SASEGT. J gave up 0 bases and V 3 bases, and 3 bases lay outside the gene matches. CDR3 length: 16 residues. The CDR3 spells CASSDTSGGYQETQYF. The CDR3 nucleotides are TGTGCCAGCAGTGATACTAGCGGGGGTTACCAAGAGACCCAGTACTTC.

The chain couples TRBV25-1 to TRBJ2-7; D call uncertain. The CDR3 loop spans 12 amino acids. Germline V gene data show CDR1 as MGHDK and CDR2 as SYGVNS. The DNA of the CDR3 is TGTGCTTCCGGTAGGTTCTCCTACGAGCAGTACTTC. This codes for CASGRFSYEQYF.

This clonotype has a handful of counts. The chain links TRBV20-1 to TRBJ1-2; D unclear. Germline V CDR1 and CDR2: DFQATT, SNEGSKA (reference sequence). This CDR3 has 12 residues. The CDR3 nucleotides read TGCGGCACAATAAGGGCCTCCTATGGCTACACCTTC. Protein: CGTIRASYGYTF.

Ten or more counts support this clonotype. This CDR3 is CASSFAPDTSPEQYF. CDR3 nucleotides: TGTGCCAGCAGTTTCGCCCCCGACACCAGCCCCGAGCAGTACTTC. The chain recombines TRBV12-3 or TRBV12-4 with TRBJ2-7, with D hard to call. Between the trimmed V and J ends, which lost 3 bases and 6 bases, there was a span of 18 bases. CDR3 length: 15 residues.

This clonotype showed up many times. The rearrangement joins TRBV5-1 to TRBJ1-1, with TRBD1 matching 9 bases. V trimming: 3 bases; J trimming: 1 base; junction bases outside the gene matches: 1. The CDR3 spans 14 residues. The germline V gene encodes CDR1 SGHRS and CDR2 YFSETQ. The CDR3 loop is CASSSGQGNTEAFF. As DNA, the CDR3 is TGCGCCAGCAGCTCGGGACAGGGGAACACTGAAGCTTTCTTT.

This clonotype has a count of ten or more. The chain employs TRBV2 and TRBJ2-3; 7 nucleotides line up with TRBD2. Unmatched junction bases numbered 4, after V lost 7 bases and J lost 0 bases. Germline CDR1 reads SNHLY; CDR2 reads FYNNEI. This CDR3 is 14 amino acids long. The CDR3 sequence: CASTELASTDTQYF. The CDR3 nucleotides are TGTGCCAGCACCGAACTAGCGAGCACAGATACGCAGTATTTT.

This clonotype was seen ten or more times. This rearrangement joins TRBV5-1 to TRBJ1-5; 7 bases match TRBD1. The V and J ends lost 3 bases and 3 bases, in that order; junction bases with no gene match: 6. The CDR3 runs 15 residues. CDR1 SGHRS and CDR2 YFSETQ come from the germline V gene. The CDR3 DNA is TGCGCCAGCAGCTCCCTGGACAGGCTCAATCAGCCCCAGCATTTT. Its protein product is CASSSLDRLNQPQHF.

This clonotype was detected many times. The rearrangement joins TRBV6-5 to TRBJ1-2; tentatively, D is TRBD1 (6 bases). CDR1 and CDR2 (germline): MNHEY, SVGAGI. V lost 3 bases and J 7 bases, leaving 18 bases between the germline ends. The length of the CDR3 is 15 residues. As DNA, the CDR3 is TGTGCCAGCAGTTATCTATGGCAGGGGATAGGTGGCTACACCTTC. Translating gives CASSYLWQGIGGYTF.

Many counts were recorded for this clonotype. The rearrangement joins TRBV4-2 to TRBJ2-3; 10 nucleotides match TRBD2. J lost 2 bases, V lost 2 bases, and 10 bases had no gene match. The V gene's germline CDR1 is LGHNA and CDR2 YNFKEQ. This CDR3 is built from 18 residues. CDR3 DNA: TGTGCCAGCAGCCAAATATCGAGCGGGAGGGATCACACAGATACGCAGTATTTT. Its translation: CASSQISSGRDHTDTQYF.

On this clonotype: This may arise from a read error, as a much more abundant clone is one base away. The genes are TRBV12-3 or TRBV12-4 and TRBJ1-2; no firm D call. The CDR3 is made up of 13 amino acids. Trimming cost V 1 base and J 3 bases, with 6 bases left between them. As DNA, the CDR3 is TGTGCCAGCAGTTTAGACAGCTACTATGGCTACACCTTC. It encodes CASSLDSYYGYTF.

This clonotype appeared many times. The J gene is TRBJ2-3, the V gene TRBV7-9, with 10 bases aligning to TRBD2. The germline V gene has CDR1 SEHNR and CDR2 FQNEAQ (reference sequence). V gave up 5 bases and J gave up 3 bases; unmatched junction bases: 5. This CDR3 is 15 amino acids long. The CDR3 spells CASSALAGGTDTQYF. CDR3 nucleotide sequence: TGTGCCAGCAGCGCCTTAGCGGGGGGAACAGATACGCAGTATTTT.

The V gene is TRBV12-3 or TRBV12-4, the J gene TRBJ1-1, with D possibly TRBD1 on 5 matching bases. The CDR3 totals 13 residues. Trimming left V 4 bases short and J 7 bases short, with 13 bases between. The CDR3 loop is CASSSTGLFEAFF. The CDR3 DNA reads TGTGCCAGCAGTTCCACAGGTTTATTTGAAGCTTTCTTT.

This clonotype was seen ten or more times. V and J are TRBV12-3 or TRBV12-4 and TRBJ2-1, with a possible D match to TRBD2 (5 bases). The CDR3 is 14 residues long. V was clipped by 6 bases and J by 5 bases, with 14 bases between them. DNA for the CDR3: TGTGCCAGCAGCCGACGGGAACCGAACAATGAGCAGTTCTTC. As protein: CASSRREPNNEQFF.

This clonotype was counted ten times or more. V is TRBV4-1 and J is TRBJ1-2; 7 bases align to TRBD1. The germline gives CDR1 MGHRA, CDR2 YSYEKL. J gave up 2 bases and V 0 bases, and 0 bases lay outside the gene matches. The CDR3 loop spans 14 amino acids. The CDR3 DNA follows: TGCGCCAGCAGCCAAGACAGGGGGAACTATGGCTACACCTTC. Its protein is CASSQDRGNYGYTF.

This clonotype appeared many times. J is TRBJ2-3 and V is TRBV24-1; D gene ambiguous. In germline, CDR1 is KGHDR, CDR2 SFDVKD. Trimming removed 4 bases at V and 9 bases at J, with 19 bases between. The CDR3 has 15 amino acids. The CDR3 reads CATSDPQGGFLTQYF. CDR3 in DNA: TGTGCCACCAGTGACCCACAAGGCGGCTTTTTGACGCAGTATTTT.